These 18 T cell receptor beta chains share one sample of origin, sequenced in a study of T cell responses to AZD1222 COVID-19 vaccine. Measured with immunoSEQ multiplex PCR; TCRdb has only the in-frame clones, and not every one. The table includes 150,000 to 180,000 clones, 88% detected once. Sequencing used peripheral blood, obtained on day 0 of AZD1222 vaccination. The receptors here all came from an adult in good health.

This clone was seen more than once but under ten times. The V gene is TRBV7-8, the J gene TRBJ1-3; D might be TRBD1 (6 bases). Germline CDR1 SGHVS, CDR2 FQNEAQ. This CDR3 spans 15 amino acids. Trimming pared 3 bases from V and 2 bases from J, leaving 11 bases between. The CDR3 bases are TGTGCCAGCAGCTTGGTTGAGGGGGCTGGAAACACCATATATTTT. This encodes CASSLVEGAGNTIYF.

This rearrangement joins TRBV19 to TRBJ2-4; 7 bases map to TRBD2. Germline V lookup: CDR1 LNHDA, CDR2 SQIVND (reference sequence). The CDR3 runs to 14 residues. V lost 5 bases to trimming and J lost 8 bases; unmatched junction nucleotides: 9. The CDR3 DNA reads as TGTGCCAGTAGTGCCCGGGGGAGGGAGGACATTCAGTACTTC. Translating gives CASSARGREDIQYF.

This chain uses TRBV6-5 with TRBJ2-7; D is perhaps TRBD1 (5 bases). The V gene lost 0 bases and the J gene lost 0 bases, with 9 bases spanning the gap. CDR1 is MNHEY and CDR2 is SVGAGI in the germline V gene. CDR3 length: 15 amino acids. In DNA form, the CDR3 reads TGTGCCAGCAGTTACTCTTCCCAGGGCTCCTACGAGCAGTACTTC. Protein: CASSYSSQGSYEQYF.

V usage is TRBV6-5 and J usage is TRBJ2-7, with D possibly being TRBD1 (5 bases). Germline assignment: CDR1 MNHEY and CDR2 SVGAGI. The V end lost 0 bases, the J end lost 5 bases, and 14 bases lay between the germline ends. CDR3 length: 15 residues. The CDR3 loop reads CASSYSYRSGHEQYF. The CDR3 bases are TGTGCCAGCAGTTACTCATACAGGAGTGGCCACGAGCAGTACTTC.

The chain uses TRBV7-9 and TRBJ2-7, with TRBD2 as a possible D gene (5 bases). There are 13 residues in the CDR3. The V end was cut by 1 base, the J end by 7 bases, with 11 bases between. Germline-derived CDR1 and CDR2 are SEHNR and FQNEAQ (reference sequence). CDR3 DNA: TGTGCCAGCAGCTTAGGCGGGTTTAGGGAGCAGTACTTC. Translation: CASSLGGFREQYF. Based on the CDR3 plus reference TRBV7-9 and TRBJ2-7, the full variable domain is DTGVSQNPRHKITKRGQNVTFRCDPISEHNRLYWYRQTLGQGPEFLTYFQNEAQLEKSRLLSDRFSAERPKGSFSTLEIQRTEQGDSAMYLCASSLGGFREQYFGPGTRLTVT.

V is TRBV19 and J is TRBJ2-7, with D perhaps matching TRBD2 (6 bases). Germline lookup yields CDR1 LNHDA and CDR2 SQIVND (reference sequence). The V end was cut by 2 bases, the J end by 3 bases, with 11 bases between. This CDR3 region has 14 residues. CDR3 nucleotides: TGTGCCAGTAGTATACAGGAGGGCCTCTACGAGCAGTACTTC. Amino acid sequence: CASSIQEGLYEQYF.

The chain carries TRBV6-2 or TRBV6-3 and TRBJ1-2, with a possible D match to TRBD1 (5 bases). V shed 4 bases and J shed 5 bases, with 8 bases lying between them. The germline CDR1 and CDR2 sequences are MNHEY and SVGEGT. The CDR3 spans 12 residues. The CDR3 DNA follows: TGTGCCAGCAGTTTTGGGGGATATGGCTACACCTTC. Its protein product is CASSFGGYGYTF.

This chain links TRBV15 with TRBJ1-2; D is uncertain. The CDR3 runs 16 residues. The germline V gene has CDR1 LNHNV and CDR2 YYDKDF (reference sequence). V lost 4 bases and J 8 bases, leaving 23 bases between the germline ends. The CDR3 coding sequence is TGTGCCACCAGCATGGTCCCTGGGGAGCTGATTAGGGGCTACACCTTC. Its protein is CATSMVPGELIRGYTF.

Here the CDR3 reads CASSLNDGQPQHF. For the CDR3, the DNA is TGTGCCAGCAGTTTAAATGACGGGCAGCCCCAGCATTTT. The chain links TRBV12-3 or TRBV12-4 to TRBJ1-5, with D unresolved. Trimming took off 2 bases at V and 7 bases at J, with 9 bases between the two ends. This CDR3 is built from 13 residues.

This clone was counted between two and nine times. The chain links TRBV10-3 to TRBJ2-2; D possibly corresponds to TRBD1 (5 bases). The germline V and J ends were trimmed by 3 bases and 7 bases, with 9 bases remaining between them. Per germline, CDR1 ENHRY and CDR2 SYGVKD. This CDR3 has 13 residues. CDR3 region: CAISEGVGGELFF. The CDR3 DNA reads TGTGCCATCAGTGAAGGGGTGGGCGGGGAGCTGTTTTTT.

V gene TRBV6-5 combines with J gene TRBJ1-4; 9 bases agree with TRBD1. The germline CDR1 and CDR2 sequences are MNHEY and SVGAGI. The CDR3 loop spans 14 amino acids. V lost 6 bases, J lost 5 bases, and 4 bases stayed unmatched. For the CDR3, the DNA is TGTGCCAGCAGAATGGGACAGGGCAATGAAAAACTGTTTTTT. This gives the protein CASRMGQGNEKLFF.

CDR3 DNA: TGTGCCAGCCATGAAACCACCGGGGAGCTGTTTTTT. Amino acids: CASHETTGELFF. J is TRBJ2-2 and V is TRBV28; D is undetermined. V was pared by 8 bases and J by 4 bases, with 8 bases between. The length of the CDR3 is 12 residues. CDR1 and CDR2 from the germline V gene are MDHEN and SYDVKM.

The CDR3 DNA sequence: TGTGCCAGCAGCTTAGAGTCCCTCGGGGAAAAACTGTTTTTT. Protein sequence: CASSLESLGEKLFF. V usage is TRBV7-9 and J usage is TRBJ1-4; D not resolved. The CDR3 runs to 14 residues. Germline CDR1 is SEHNR and CDR2 is FQNEAQ (reference sequence). The V end lost 1 base, the J end lost 8 bases, and 11 bases lay between the germline ends.

This chain joins TRBV6-5 and TRBJ2-3; a possible D gene is TRBD1 (7 bases). Trimming cost V 7 bases and J 5 bases, with 10 bases left between them. There are 12 residues in the CDR3. Per the germline V gene, CDR1 is MNHEY and CDR2 is SVGAGI. CDR3 loop: CASTQGGDTQYF. CDR3 DNA: TGTGCCAGCACCCAGGGGGGAGATACGCAGTATTTT.

The chain employs TRBV18 and TRBJ1-1, with a weak D call TRBD1 (6 bases). Trimming cost V 2 bases and J 8 bases, with 15 bases left between them. The CDR3 is 14 amino acids. Germline values: CDR1 KGHSH, CDR2 LQKENI. CDR3 sequence (DNA): TGTGCCAGCTCACCATCCTTACAGGGCACGGAAGCTTTCTTT. Residues: CASSPSLQGTEAFF. The whole variable domain, filled in from reference TRBV18 and TRBJ1-1, reads NAGVMQNPRHLVRRRGQEARLRCSPMKGHSHVYWYRQLPEEGLKFMVYLQKENIIDESGMPKERFSAEFPKEGPSILRIQQVVRGDSAAYFCASSPSLQGTEAFFGQGTRLTVV.

This rearrangement joins TRBV4-2 to TRBJ1-3; D uncertain. V was pared by 4 bases and J by 2 bases, with 12 bases between. Germline assignment: CDR1 LGHNA and CDR2 YNFKEQ. The CDR3 is made up of 15 amino acids. CDR3: CASSLPTLTGNTIYF. In DNA, the CDR3 is TGTGCCAGCAGCCTCCCAACTTTAACTGGAAACACCATATATTTT.

The chain recombines TRBV12-3 or TRBV12-4 with TRBJ2-5; D perhaps matches TRBD2 (6 bases). This CDR3 contains 13 residues. V was trimmed by 4 bases and J by 7 bases, leaving 13 bases between them. CDR3 protein: CASSSGTGRTQYF. The CDR3 bases are TGTGCCAGCAGTTCGGGGACTGGGAGGACCCAGTACTTC.

The chain carries TRBV7-9 and TRBJ2-5; 9 nucleotides line up with TRBD2. V shed 3 bases, J shed 1 base, and the junction held 3 bases outside the gene matches. There are 15 residues in the CDR3. The germline V gene encodes CDR1 SEHNR and CDR2 FQNEAQ (reference sequence). This CDR3 reads CASSFWRGGQETQYF. The CDR3 nucleotides read TGTGCCAGCAGCTTCTGGCGGGGGGGCCAAGAGACCCAGTACTTC.